This TCR beta chain was sequenced in a study of cytomegalovirus exposure and HLA in healthy donors. The length of the CDR3 is 16 residues. The germline CDR1 and CDR2 sequences are KGHSH and LQKENI. Trimming stripped 2 bases from V and 1 base from J, with 14 bases between. With 60 Vbeta and 13 Jbeta primers, the PCR was carried out. Method: immunoSEQ multiplex PCR; TCRdb's copy keeps in-frame clones and lacks some. The sample includes some 120,000 clones, approximately 73% of them seen just once. This clonotype was sampled from a man aged 55 to 70 in good health and CMV-seropositive. Material for sequencing was PBMCs. The chain combines TRBV18 with TRBJ1-2; no reliable D call. Here the CDR3 DNA reads TGTGCCAGCTCACCATCGGGAACACCTATTAACTATGGCTACACCTTC. Protein product: CASSPSGTPINYGYTF.